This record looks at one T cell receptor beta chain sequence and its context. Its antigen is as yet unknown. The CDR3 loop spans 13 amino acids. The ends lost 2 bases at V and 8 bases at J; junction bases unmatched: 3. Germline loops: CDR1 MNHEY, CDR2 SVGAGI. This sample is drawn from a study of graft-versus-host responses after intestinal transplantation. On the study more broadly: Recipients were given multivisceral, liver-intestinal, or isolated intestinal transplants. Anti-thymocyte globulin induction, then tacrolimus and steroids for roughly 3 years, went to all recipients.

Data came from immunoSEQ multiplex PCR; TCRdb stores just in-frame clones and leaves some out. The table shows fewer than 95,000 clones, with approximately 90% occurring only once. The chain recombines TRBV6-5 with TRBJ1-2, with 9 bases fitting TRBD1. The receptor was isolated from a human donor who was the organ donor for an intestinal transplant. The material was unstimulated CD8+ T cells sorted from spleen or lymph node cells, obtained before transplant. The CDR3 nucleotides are TGTGCCAGCAGTTACGACAGGGGGAGCGGCTACACCTTC. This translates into CASSYDRGSGYTF.